This T cell receptor beta chain was identified during a study of regulatory T cells in long-lasting Graves disease. For the study at large: With positive TSH receptor antibodies and over 5 years of antithyroid drugs, Graves' disease was considered persistent. Findings of the study overall: Not thyroid tissue but only peripheral blood was studied.

Through Arm-PCR of CDR3 regions and iRepertoire HTBI primers, TCR beta libraries were built. TCRdb passed the multiplex PCR reads through MiXCR, listing each CDR3 protein once. Here the sample spans about 400,000 distinct CDR3 sequences, around 21% being singletons. This CDR3 has 17 residues. Deletions cut 2 bases from V and 2 bases from J, with 13 bases between. Time point here: persistent/refractory GD, antithyroid drugs over 5 years with positive TRAb. RNA isolated from PBMCs was used to make the TCR library. This clonotype has at least ten counts. What it binds is not known. This TCR derives from a female donor with Graves disease. The source was peripheral blood mononuclear cells (PBMCs), collected when the disease was refractory, from a patient treated with antithyroid drugs. The chain employs TRBV12-3 or TRBV12-4 and TRBJ2-6; a weak D match, TRBD2 (6 bases). CDR3 nucleotide sequence: TGTGCCAGCAGTTTACCGGCGGGGATGACTGGGGCCAACGTCCTGACTTTC. Protein: CASSLPAGMTGANVLTF.